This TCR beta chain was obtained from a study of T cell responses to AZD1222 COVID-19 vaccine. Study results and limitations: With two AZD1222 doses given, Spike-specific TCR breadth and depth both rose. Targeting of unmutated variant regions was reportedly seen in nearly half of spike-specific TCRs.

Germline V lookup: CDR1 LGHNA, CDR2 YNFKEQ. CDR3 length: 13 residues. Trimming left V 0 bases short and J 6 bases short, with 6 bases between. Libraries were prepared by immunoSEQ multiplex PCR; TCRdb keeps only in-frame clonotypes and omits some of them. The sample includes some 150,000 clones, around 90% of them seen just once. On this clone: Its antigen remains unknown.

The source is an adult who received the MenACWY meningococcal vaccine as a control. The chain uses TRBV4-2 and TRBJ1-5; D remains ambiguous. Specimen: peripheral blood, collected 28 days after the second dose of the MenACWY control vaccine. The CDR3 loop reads CASSQDRGQPQHF. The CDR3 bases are TGTGCCAGCAGCCAAGACCGGGGTCAGCCCCAGCATTTT.